Presented here are 8 T cell receptor beta chains from one specimen sequenced in a study of PD-L1 blockade in urothelial cancer (dated by TCRdb to 2015 to 2018). This specimen's time point label, per the study, means: peripheral blood 6 weeks after treatment start. The library came from the immunoSEQ multiplex PCR assay. TCRdb re-hosts the immuneACCESS table, in-frame sequences only. Its copies lack some clones; in the studies checked, an unresolved V gene accounts for under half of them, and the cause for the rest is not known. Counted in this sample were roughly 120,000 clones; 80% to 90% of them appeared once. The ten largest clones capture around 1.7% of the sample. This specimen was PBMCs, taken around atezolizumab (anti-PD-L1) treatment. All receptors come from a man in his sixties with urothelial cancer.

The genes are TRBV19 and TRBJ2-7, with 13 positions matching TRBD2. Per germline, CDR1 LNHDA and CDR2 SQIVND (reference sequence). This CDR3 contains 16 residues. The CDR3 loop reads CSPRTAGLAGAGEQYF. CDR3 in DNA: TGTTCCCCCCGTACCGCAGGACTAGCGGGAGCGGGTGAGCAGTACTTC.

The chain carries TRBV27 and TRBJ1-6; D might be TRBD1 (5 bases). V lost 1 base and J 10 bases, leaving 14 bases between the germline ends. Germline V lookup: CDR1 MNHEY, CDR2 SMNVEV (reference sequence). The CDR3 contains 15 residues. CDR3 amino acids: CASSLFWQGGSPLHF. CDR3 nucleotides: TGTGCCAGCAGTTTATTCTGGCAGGGAGGGTCACCCCTCCACTTT.

This clone came up once. V gene TRBV30 combines with J gene TRBJ1-1; no clear D gene. The germline gives CDR1 GTSNPN, CDR2 SVGIG (reference sequence). The CDR3 runs 10 residues. Trimming took off 5 bases at V and 5 bases at J, with 6 bases between the two ends. Here the CDR3 reads CAWSGTEAFF. DNA for the CDR3: TGTGCCTGGTCCGGGACTGAAGCTTTCTTT.

CDR3 sequence (DNA): TGTGCCAGCAGTACCGAACAGGAAACCAATGGCTACACCTTC. Translation gives CASSTEQETNGYTF. This rearrangement joins TRBV6-5 to TRBJ1-2; weak D call: TRBD1 (5 bases). The CDR3 totals 14 residues. V was pared by 5 bases and J by 6 bases, with 16 bases between. Germline assignment: CDR1 MNHEY and CDR2 SVGAGI.

The chain links TRBV5-6 to TRBJ1-4; D perhaps matches TRBD1 (5 bases). The V end lost 4 bases, the J end lost 6 bases, and 25 bases lay between the germline ends. This CDR3 is built from 18 residues. Germline-derived CDR1 and CDR2 are SGHDT and YYEEEE. The CDR3 bases are TGTGCCAGCAGCCCCGGGACCCAGATGGCGGGGGTTCATGAAAAACTGTTTTTT. This sequence encodes CASSPGTQMAGVHEKLFF.

The chain has TRBV2 and TRBJ2-3; TRBD2 matches at 10 bases. CDR1 and CDR2 from the germline V gene are SNHLY and FYNNEI. This CDR3 has 15 amino acids. V gave up 0 bases and J gave up 10 bases; unmatched junction bases: 7. In nucleotides, the CDR3 is TGTGCCAGCAGTGAAGCACTAGCGGGGACGGGAGCGCAGTATTTT. The encoded protein is CASSEALAGTGAQYF.

V usage is TRBV7-6 and J usage is TRBJ2-1; 10 nucleotides agree with TRBD2. Looked up from germline, CDR1 is SGHVS and CDR2 is FNYEAQ. CDR3 length equals 14 residues. The trim removed 6 bases at V and 10 bases at J, leaving 9 bases unmatched. As DNA, the CDR3 is TGTGCCAGCAGGCGCCTAGCGGGAGCAGGAGAGCAGTTCTTC. Translated, it gives CASRRLAGAGEQFF.

The gene calls are TRBV29-1 and TRBJ2-1, with 13 nucleotides matching TRBD2. The CDR3 has 14 residues. The junction had 4 bases not matched to a gene; V was cut back by 7 bases and J by 4 bases. Germline CDR1 and CDR2: SQVTM and ANQGSEA. CDR3 region: CSARTSGSYNEQFF. As DNA, the CDR3 is TGCAGCGCAAGGACTAGCGGGAGTTACAATGAGCAGTTCTTC.